This record looks at one T cell receptor beta chain sequence and its context. Sample treatment: about 20 received Ad26.COV2.S at low or high dose, single or two shots; 5 received placebo; per-sample allocation not given. Repertoires come from day 63 after the first vaccine or placebo injection. V shed 0 bases, J shed 2 bases, and the junction held 3 bases outside the gene matches. This CDR3 has 15 residues. Germline CDR1 and CDR2: SGHDT and YYEEEE. The data are from a study of Ad26.COV2.S vaccination and SARS-CoV-2 variants. The assay was immunoSEQ multiplex PCR, and TCRdb's table has in-frame clones only and misses some. Of approximately 350,000 clones listed, over 75% are singletons.

The chain links TRBV5-6 to TRBJ2-7, with 9 bases aligning to TRBD1. This clonotype originated in a person between 18 and 65 years old who received the Ad26.COV2.S COVID-19 vaccine or a placebo. This material consisted of peripheral blood, taken in a trial of Ad26.COV2.S vaccine versus placebo. CDR3 loop: CASSLGQGEAYEQYF. CDR3 nucleotide sequence: TGTGCCAGCAGCTTGGGACAGGGGGAAGCCTACGAGCAGTACTTC. The full variable domain, in which reference TRBV5-6 and TRBJ2-7 provide the parts outside the CDR3, is DAGVTQSPTHLIKTRGQQVTLRCSPKSGHDTVSWYQQALGQGPQFIFQYYEEEERQRGNFPDRFSGHQFPNYSSELNVNALLLGDSALYLCASSLGQGEAYEQYFGPGTRLTVT.